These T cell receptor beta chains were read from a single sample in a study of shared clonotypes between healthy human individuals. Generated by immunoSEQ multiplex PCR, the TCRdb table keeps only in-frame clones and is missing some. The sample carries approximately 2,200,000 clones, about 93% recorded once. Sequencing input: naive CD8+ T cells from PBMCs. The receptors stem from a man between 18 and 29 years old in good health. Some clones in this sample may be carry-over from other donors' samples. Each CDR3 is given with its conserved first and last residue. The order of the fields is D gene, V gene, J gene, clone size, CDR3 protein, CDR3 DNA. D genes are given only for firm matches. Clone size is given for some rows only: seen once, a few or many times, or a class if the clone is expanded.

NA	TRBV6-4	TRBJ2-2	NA	CASSPGVTGELFF	TGTGCCAGCAGCCCGGGGGTCACCGGGGAGCTGTTTTTT
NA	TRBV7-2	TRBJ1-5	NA	CASSPRDNHQPQHF	TGTGCCAGCAGCCCCCGGGACAACCATCAGCCCCAGCATTTT
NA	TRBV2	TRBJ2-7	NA	CASSAHVDYPYEQYF	TGTGCCAGCAGTGCCCACGTGGACTACCCCTACGAGCAGTACTTC
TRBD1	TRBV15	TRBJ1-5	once	CATSRNIGTESQPQHF	TGTGCCACCAGCAGAAATATTGGGACAGAAAGTCAGCCCCAGCATTTT
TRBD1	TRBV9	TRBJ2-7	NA	CARSASPGGGQGAYEQYF	TGTGCCCGCAGCGCCTCCCCGGGGGGGGGACAGGGGGCATACGAGCAGTACTTC
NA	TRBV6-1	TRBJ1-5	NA	CASVGMGSNQPQHF	TGTGCCAGCGTGGGGATGGGGAGCAATCAGCCCCAGCATTTT
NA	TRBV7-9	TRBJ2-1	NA	CASQAGHEQFF	TGTGCCAGTCAGGCAGGCCATGAGCAGTTCTTC
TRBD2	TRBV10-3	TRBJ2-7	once	CAISESGTTYEQYF	TGTGCCATCAGTGAGTCGGGGACTACCTACGAGCAGTACTTC
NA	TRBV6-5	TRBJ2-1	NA	CASSYSGPHVEQFF	TGTGCCAGCAGTTACTCCGGCCCCCACGTTGAGCAGTTCTTC
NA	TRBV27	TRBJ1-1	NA	CASSPRGRLNTEAFF	TGTGCCAGCAGTCCCCGGGGGCGGTTGAACACTGAAGCTTTCTTT
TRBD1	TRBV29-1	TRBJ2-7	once	CSATATGSYEQYF	TGCAGCGCTACCGCGACAGGGAGCTACGAGCAGTACTTC
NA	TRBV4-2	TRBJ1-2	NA	CASSQLGQGTWNYGYTF	TGTGCCAGCAGCCAATTGGGTCAGGGCACGTGGAACTATGGCTACACCTTC
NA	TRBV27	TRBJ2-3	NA	CASSPGDTQYF	TGTGCCAGCAGTCCCGGAGATACGCAGTATTTT
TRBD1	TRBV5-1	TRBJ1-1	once	CASSFRQGAPEAFF	TGCGCCAGCAGCTTTAGGCAGGGGGCCCCTGAAGCTTTCTTT
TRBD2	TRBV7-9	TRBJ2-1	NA	CASAGGSYNEQFF	TGTGCCAGCGCGGGAGGCTCCTACAATGAGCAGTTCTTC
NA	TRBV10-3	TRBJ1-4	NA	CAISQPNEKLFF	TGTGCCATCAGCCAGCCTAATGAAAAACTGTTTTTT
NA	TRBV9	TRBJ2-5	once	CASSVVGGVGEETQYF	TGTGCCAGCAGCGTAGTTGGCGGAGTTGGGGAAGAGACCCAGTACTTC
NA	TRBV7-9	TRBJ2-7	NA	CASSSETGPYEQYF	TGTGCCAGCAGCTCGGAAACAGGCCCCTACGAGCAGTACTTC
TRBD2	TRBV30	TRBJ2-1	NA	CAWSGAGVWGEQFF	TGTGCCTGGAGTGGGGCGGGAGTCTGGGGGGAGCAGTTCTTC
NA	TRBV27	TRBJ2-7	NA	CASARGDGEQYF	TGTGCCAGCGCCAGGGGGGACGGGGAGCAGTACTTC
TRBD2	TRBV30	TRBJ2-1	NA	CAWSFSGGYNEQFF	TGTGCCTGGAGTTTTAGCGGGGGTTACAATGAGCAGTTCTTC
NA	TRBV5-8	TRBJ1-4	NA	CASSRRGARSEKLFF	TGTGCCAGCAGCCGCCGGGGGGCCCGCAGTGAAAAACTGTTTTTT
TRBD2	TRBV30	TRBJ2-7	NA	CAWSEWREGPYEQYF	TGTGCCTGGAGTGAGTGGCGGGAGGGCCCCTACGAGCAGTACTTC
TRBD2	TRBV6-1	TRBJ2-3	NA	CASKGGRPSTDTQYF	TGTGCCAGCAAGGGCGGGAGGCCTAGCACAGATACGCAGTATTTT
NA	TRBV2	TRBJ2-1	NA	CASSPNLGTQFF	TGTGCCAGCAGTCCCAACCTTGGAACGCAGTTCTTC
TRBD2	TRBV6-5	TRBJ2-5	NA	CASSYSRLAETQYF	TGTGCCAGCAGTTACTCACGACTAGCAGAGACCCAGTACTTC
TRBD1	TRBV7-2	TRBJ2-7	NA	CASSLGGDRVYEQYF	TGTGCCAGCAGCTTAGGGGGAGACAGGGTTTACGAGCAGTACTTC
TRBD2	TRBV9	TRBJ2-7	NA	CASSPSGKIYEQYF	TGTGCCAGCAGCCCTAGCGGGAAAATCTACGAGCAGTACTTC
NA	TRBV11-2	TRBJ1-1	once	CASSLMLQPLNTEAFF	TGTGCCAGCAGCTTAATGCTACAGCCATTGAACACTGAAGCTTTCTTT
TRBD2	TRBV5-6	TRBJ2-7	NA	CASSLVTSGHTPYEQYF	TGTGCCAGCAGCTTGGTTACTAGCGGGCATACCCCCTACGAGCAGTACTTC
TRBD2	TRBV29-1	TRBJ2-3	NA	CSVATTSGRTDTQYF	TGCAGCGTTGCCACGACTAGCGGGCGCACAGATACGCAGTATTTT
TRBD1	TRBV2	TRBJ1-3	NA	CASTGQAELTLYF	TGTGCCAGCACTGGACAGGCGGAATTAACTTTATATTTT
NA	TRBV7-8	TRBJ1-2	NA	CASSLGTLGANF	TGTGCCAGCAGCCTTGGGACTCTCGGCGCCAACTTC
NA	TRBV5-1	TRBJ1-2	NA	CASSLSLGYGYTF	TGCGCCAGCAGCTTGTCTTTAGGGTATGGCTACACCTTC
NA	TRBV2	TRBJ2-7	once	CASSIPGYEQYF	TGTGCCAGCAGTATTCCGGGATACGAGCAGTACTTC
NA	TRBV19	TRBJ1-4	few	CASSLERKDEKLFF	TGTGCCAGTAGTTTAGAGCGGAAGGATGAAAAACTGTTTTTT
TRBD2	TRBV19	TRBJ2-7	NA	CASSPRTSGATYEQYF	TGTGCCAGTAGTCCCCGGACTAGCGGGGCCACCTACGAGCAGTACTTC
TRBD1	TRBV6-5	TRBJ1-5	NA	CASSNDRGNQPQHF	TGTGCCAGCAGTAATGACAGGGGCAATCAGCCCCAGCATTTT
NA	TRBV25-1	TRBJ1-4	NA	CASRLKQSGNEKLFF	TGTGCCAGCAGGCTAAAACAGTCGGGTAATGAAAAACTGTTTTTT
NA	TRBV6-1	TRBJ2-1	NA	CASSPPPGRQTQFF	TGTGCCAGCAGCCCCCCCCCGGGACGTCAAACCCAGTTCTTC
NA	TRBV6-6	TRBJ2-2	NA	CASSIASKNTGELFF	TGTGCCAGCAGTATCGCCTCCAAGAACACCGGGGAGCTGTTTTTT
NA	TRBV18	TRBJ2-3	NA	CASSPEGQVPTDTQYF	TGTGCCAGCTCACCAGAAGGACAAGTTCCCACAGATACGCAGTATTTT
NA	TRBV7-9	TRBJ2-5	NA	CASSLAGGLGETQYF	TGTGCCAGCAGCTTAGCGGGTGGCCTCGGGGAGACCCAGTACTTC
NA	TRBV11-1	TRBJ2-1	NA	CASSISARVHNEQFF	TGTGCCAGCAGTATCTCCGCCAGGGTCCACAATGAGCAGTTCTTC
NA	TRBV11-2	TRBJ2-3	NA	CASSPGPSTDTQYF	TGTGCCAGCAGCCCGGGACCGAGCACAGATACGCAGTATTTT